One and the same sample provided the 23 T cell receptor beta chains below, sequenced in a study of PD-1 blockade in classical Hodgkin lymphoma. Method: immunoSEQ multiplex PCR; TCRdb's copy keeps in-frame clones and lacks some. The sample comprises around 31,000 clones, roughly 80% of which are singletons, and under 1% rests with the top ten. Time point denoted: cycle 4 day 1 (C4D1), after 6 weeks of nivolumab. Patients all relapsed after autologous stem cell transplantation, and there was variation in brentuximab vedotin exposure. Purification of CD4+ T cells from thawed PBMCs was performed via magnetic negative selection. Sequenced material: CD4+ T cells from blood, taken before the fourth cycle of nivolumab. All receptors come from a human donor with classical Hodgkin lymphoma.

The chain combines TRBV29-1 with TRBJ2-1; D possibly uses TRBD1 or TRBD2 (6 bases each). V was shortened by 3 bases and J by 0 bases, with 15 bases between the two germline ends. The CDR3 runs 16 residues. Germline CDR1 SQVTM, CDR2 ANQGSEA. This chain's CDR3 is CSVDKGRGHSYNEQFF. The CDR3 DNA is TGCAGCGTTGATAAGGGCCGGGGGCACTCCTACAATGAGCAGTTCTTC.

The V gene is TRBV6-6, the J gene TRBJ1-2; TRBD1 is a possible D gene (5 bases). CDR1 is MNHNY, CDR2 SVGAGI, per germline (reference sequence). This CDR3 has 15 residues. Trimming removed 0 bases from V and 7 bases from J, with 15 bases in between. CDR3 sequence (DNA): TGTGCCAGCAGTTACTCCTACCAGGGAAAAGGTGGCTACACCTTC. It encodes CASSYSYQGKGGYTF.

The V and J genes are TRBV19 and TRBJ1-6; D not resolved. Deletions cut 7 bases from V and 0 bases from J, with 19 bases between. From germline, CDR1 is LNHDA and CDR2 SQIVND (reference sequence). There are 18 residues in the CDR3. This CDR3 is CASNLGRQESSYNSPLHF. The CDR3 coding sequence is TGTGCCAGTAATCTCGGTCGGCAGGAGAGCTCCTATAATTCACCCCTCCACTTT.

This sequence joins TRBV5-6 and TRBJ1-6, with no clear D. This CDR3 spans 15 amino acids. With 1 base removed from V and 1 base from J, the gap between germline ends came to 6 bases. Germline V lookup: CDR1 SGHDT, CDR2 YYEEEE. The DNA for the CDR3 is TGTGCCAGCAGCTTGAGCAGGTCCTATAATTCACCCCTCCACTTT. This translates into CASSLSRSYNSPLHF.

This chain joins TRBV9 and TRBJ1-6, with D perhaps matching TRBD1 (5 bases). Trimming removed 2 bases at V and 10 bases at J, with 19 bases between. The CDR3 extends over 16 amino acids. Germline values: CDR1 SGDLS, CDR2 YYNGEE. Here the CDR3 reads CASSVGDRAGRSPLHF. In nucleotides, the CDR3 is TGTGCCAGCAGCGTGGGGGATAGGGCAGGGCGATCACCCCTCCACTTT.

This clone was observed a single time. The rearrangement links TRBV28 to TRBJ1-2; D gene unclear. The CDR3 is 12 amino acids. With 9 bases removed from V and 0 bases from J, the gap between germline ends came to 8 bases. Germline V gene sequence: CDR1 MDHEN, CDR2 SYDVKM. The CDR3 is CASTGANYGYTF. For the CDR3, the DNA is TGTGCCAGTACCGGTGCTAACTATGGCTACACCTTC.

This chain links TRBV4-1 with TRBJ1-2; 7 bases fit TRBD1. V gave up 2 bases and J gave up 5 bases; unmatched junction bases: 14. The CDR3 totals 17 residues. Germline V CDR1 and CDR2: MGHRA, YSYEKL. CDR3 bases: TGCGCCAGCAGCCAACCTCCGACAGGGCGGGCACGGTATGGCTACACCTTC. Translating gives CASSQPPTGRARYGYTF.

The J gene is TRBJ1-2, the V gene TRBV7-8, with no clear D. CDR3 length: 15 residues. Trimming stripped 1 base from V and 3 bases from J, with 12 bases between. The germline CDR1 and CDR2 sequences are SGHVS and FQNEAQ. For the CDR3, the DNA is TGTGCCAGCAGCTTAGATGAGCGGGCCTACTATGGCTACACCTTC. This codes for CASSLDERAYYGYTF.

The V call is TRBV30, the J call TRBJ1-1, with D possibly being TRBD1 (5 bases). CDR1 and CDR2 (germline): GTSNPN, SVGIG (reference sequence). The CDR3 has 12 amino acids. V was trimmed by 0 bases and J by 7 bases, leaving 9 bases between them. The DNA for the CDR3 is TGTGCCTGGAGTGTAAGGGGCAATGAAGCTTTCTTT. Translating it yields CAWSVRGNEAFF.

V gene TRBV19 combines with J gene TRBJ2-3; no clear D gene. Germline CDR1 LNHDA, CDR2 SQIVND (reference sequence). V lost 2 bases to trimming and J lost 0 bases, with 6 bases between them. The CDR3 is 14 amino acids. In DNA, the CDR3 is TGTGCCAGTAGTATAATCTCCAGCACAGATACGCAGTATTTT. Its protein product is CASSIISSTDTQYF.

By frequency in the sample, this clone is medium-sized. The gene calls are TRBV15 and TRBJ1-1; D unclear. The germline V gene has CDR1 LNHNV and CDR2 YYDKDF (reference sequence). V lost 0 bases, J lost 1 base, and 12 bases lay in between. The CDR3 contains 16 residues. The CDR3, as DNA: TGTGCCACCAGCAGAGATTCGGTGATGCGGAACACTGAAGCTTTCTTT. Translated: CATSRDSVMRNTEAFF.

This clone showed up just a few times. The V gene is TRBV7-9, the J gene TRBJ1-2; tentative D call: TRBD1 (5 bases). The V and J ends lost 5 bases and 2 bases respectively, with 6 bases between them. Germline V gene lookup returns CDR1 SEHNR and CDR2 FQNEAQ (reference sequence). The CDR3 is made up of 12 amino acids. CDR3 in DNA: TGTGCCAGCAGCGGGACGAACTATGGCTACACCTTC. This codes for CASSGTNYGYTF. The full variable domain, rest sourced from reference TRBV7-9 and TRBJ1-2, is DTGVSQNPRHKITKRGQNVTFRCDPISEHNRLYWYRQTLGQGPEFLTYFQNEAQLEKSRLLSDRFSAERPKGSFSTLEIQRTEQGDSAMYLCASSGTNYGYTFGSGTRLTVV.

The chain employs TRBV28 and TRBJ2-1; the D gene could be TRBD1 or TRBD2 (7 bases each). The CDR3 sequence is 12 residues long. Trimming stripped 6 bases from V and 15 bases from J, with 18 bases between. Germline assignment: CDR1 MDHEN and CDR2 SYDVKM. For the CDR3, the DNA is TGTGCCAGCAGACAGACAGGGAGGGTACTGTTCTTC. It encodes CASRQTGRVLFF.

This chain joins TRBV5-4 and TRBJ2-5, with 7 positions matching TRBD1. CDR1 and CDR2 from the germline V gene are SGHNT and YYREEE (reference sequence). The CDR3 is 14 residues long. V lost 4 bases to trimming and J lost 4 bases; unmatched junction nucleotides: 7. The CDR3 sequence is CASSPETGSETQYF. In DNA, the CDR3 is TGTGCCAGCAGCCCGGAGACAGGGTCAGAGACCCAGTACTTC. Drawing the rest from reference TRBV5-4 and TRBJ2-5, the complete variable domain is ETGVTQSPTHLIKTRGQQVTLRCSSQSGHNTVSWYQQALGQGPQFIFQYYREEENGRGNFPPRFSGLQFPNYSSELNVNALELDDSALYLCASSPETGSETQYFGPGTRLLVL.

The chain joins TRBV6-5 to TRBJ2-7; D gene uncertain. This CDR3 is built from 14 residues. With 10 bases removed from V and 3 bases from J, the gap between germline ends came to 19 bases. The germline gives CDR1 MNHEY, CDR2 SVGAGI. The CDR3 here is CATQSKGKVYEQYF. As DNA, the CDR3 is TGTGCCACCCAGTCGAAGGGAAAAGTCTACGAGCAGTACTTC.

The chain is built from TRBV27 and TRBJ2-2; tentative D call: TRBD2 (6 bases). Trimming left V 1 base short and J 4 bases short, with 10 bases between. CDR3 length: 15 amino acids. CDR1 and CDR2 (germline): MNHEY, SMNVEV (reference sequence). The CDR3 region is CASSLWRGSTGELFF. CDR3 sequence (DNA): TGTGCCAGCAGTTTATGGCGGGGATCCACCGGGGAGCTGTTTTTT.

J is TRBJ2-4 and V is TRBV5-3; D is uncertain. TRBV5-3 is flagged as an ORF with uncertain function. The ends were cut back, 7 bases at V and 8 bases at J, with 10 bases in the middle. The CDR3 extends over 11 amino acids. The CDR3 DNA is TGTGCCAGAGAAAATGGGGACATTCAGTACTTC. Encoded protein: CARENGDIQYF.

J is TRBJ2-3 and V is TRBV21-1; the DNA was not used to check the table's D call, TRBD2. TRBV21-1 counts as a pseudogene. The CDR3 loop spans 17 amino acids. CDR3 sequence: CASSRGTSGTRTDTQYF. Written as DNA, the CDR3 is TGTGCCAGCAGCAGAGGGACTAGCGGGACCCGCACAGATACGCAGTATTTT.

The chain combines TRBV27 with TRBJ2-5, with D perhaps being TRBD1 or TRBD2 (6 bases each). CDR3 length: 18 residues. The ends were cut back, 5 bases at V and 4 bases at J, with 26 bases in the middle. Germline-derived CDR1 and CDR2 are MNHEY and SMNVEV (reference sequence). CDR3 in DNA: TGTGCCAGCAGTCTCGACCCTCGACGCAAAGGAGGGGGAGAGACCCAGTACTTC. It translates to CASSLDPRRKGGGETQYF.

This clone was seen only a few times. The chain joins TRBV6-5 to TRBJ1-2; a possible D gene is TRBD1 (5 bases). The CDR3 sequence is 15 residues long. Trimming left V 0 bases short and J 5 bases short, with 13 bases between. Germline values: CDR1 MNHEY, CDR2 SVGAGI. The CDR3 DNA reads TGTGCCAGCAGTTACTCGAGGGGCACAGGTTATGGCTACACCTTC. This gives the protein CASSYSRGTGYGYTF.

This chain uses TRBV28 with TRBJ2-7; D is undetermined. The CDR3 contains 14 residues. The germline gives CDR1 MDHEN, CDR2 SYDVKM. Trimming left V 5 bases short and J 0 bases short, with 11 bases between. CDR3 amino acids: CASSPHSSSYEQYF. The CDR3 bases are TGTGCCAGCAGTCCCCACTCGAGCTCCTACGAGCAGTACTTC.

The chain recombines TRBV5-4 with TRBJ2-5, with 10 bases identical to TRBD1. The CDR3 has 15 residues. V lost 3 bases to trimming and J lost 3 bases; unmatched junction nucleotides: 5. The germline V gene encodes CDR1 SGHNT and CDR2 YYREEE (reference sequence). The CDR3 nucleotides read TGTGCCAGCAGCTCAACCGGGACAGGGGAAGAGACCCAGTACTTC. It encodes CASSSTGTGEETQYF.

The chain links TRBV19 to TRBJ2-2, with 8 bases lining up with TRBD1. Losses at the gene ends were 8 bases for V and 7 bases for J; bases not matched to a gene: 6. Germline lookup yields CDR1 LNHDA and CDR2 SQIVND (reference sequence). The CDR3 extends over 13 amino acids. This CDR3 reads CASQGQGHGELFF. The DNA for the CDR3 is TGTGCCAGTCAAGGACAGGGACACGGGGAGCTGTTTTTT.